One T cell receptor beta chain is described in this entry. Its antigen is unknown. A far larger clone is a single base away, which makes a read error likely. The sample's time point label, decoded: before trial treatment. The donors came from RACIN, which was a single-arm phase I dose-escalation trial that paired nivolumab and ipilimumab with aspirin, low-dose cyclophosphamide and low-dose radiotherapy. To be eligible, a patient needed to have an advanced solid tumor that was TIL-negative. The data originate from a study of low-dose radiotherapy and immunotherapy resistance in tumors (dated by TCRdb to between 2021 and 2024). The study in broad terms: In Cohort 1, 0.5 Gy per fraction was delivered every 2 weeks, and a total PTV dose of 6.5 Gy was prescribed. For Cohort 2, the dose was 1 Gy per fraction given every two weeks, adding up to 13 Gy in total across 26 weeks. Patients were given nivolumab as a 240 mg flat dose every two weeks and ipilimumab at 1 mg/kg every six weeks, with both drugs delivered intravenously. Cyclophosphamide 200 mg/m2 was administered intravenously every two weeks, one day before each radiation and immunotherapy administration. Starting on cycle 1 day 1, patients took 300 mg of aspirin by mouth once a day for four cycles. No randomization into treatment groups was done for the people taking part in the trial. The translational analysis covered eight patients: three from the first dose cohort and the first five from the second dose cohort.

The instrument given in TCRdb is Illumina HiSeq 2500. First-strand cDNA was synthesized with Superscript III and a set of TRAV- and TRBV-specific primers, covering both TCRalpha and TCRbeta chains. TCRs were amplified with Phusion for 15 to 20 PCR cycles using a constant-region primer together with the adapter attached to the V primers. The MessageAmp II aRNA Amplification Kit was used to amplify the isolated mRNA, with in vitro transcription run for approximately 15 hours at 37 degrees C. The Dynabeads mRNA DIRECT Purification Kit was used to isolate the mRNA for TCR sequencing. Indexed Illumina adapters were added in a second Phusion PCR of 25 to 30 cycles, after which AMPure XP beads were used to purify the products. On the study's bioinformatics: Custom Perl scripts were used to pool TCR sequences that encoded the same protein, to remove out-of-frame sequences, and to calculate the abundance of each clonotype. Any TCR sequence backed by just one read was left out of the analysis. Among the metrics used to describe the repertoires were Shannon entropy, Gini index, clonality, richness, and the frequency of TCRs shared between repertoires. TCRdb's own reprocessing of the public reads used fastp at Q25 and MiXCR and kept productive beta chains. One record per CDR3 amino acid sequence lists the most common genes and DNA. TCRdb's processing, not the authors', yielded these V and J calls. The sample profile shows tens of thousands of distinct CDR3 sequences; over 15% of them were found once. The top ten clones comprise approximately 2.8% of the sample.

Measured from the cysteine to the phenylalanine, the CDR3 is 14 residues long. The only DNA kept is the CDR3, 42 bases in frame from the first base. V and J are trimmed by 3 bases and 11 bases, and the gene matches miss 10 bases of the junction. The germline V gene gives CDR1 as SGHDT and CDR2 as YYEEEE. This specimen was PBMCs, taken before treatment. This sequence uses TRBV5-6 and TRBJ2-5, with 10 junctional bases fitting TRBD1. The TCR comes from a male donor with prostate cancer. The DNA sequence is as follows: TGTGCCAGCAGCTCGGGACAGGGGATAAATGAGCAGTACTTC. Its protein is CASSSGQGINEQYF.